This is a list of T cell receptor beta chains from one sample in a study of beta chain features in type 1 diabetes. Measured with immunoSEQ multiplex PCR; TCRdb has only the in-frame clones, and not every one. The sample has 150,000 to 190,000 clones, less than 9.5% seen once; the top ten hold 0.55% to 0.75%. The sequencing input was central memory CD4+ T cells from blood. The receptors were sampled from a young man in good health. Both conserved end residues are part of each CDR3. The D gene is left open where the match is weak. Size tells how often a clone was seen (once, few, many) or the class of an expanded clone, and some rows leave it out.

clone_size d_call j_call v_call cdr3_aa cdr3_nt
NA NA TRBJ1-3 TRBV28 CASSLGLSSGNTIYF TGTGCCAGCAGTTTGGGCCTGAGCTCTGGAAACACCATATATTTT
few TRBD1 TRBJ2-7 TRBV7-4 CASSLATGGRSYEQYF TGTGCCAGCAGCTTAGCGACAGGGGGACGCTCCTACGAGCAGTACTTC
few NA TRBJ2-7 TRBV6-1 CASRAMLGTYEQYF TGTGCCAGCAGGGCGATGCTGGGCACCTACGAGCAGTACTTC
few TRBD1 TRBJ2-1 TRBV7-3 CASSRDSSSYNEQFF TGTGCCAGCAGCCGGGACAGCAGCTCCTACAATGAGCAGTTCTTC
NA NA TRBJ1-4 TRBV5-1 CASSFSGDDEKLFF TGCGCCAGCAGCTTCTCGGGGGACGATGAAAAACTGTTTTTT
NA NA TRBJ2-1 TRBV7-8 CASSLRSEQFF TGTGCCAGCAGCCTAAGAAGTGAGCAGTTCTTC
few TRBD1 TRBJ2-7 TRBV29-1 CSVYTGQGSYEQYF TGCAGCGTCTATACTGGACAGGGGAGCTACGAGCAGTACTTC
few TRBD1 TRBJ1-5 TRBV7-3 CAIQDRPNQPQHF TGTGCCATCCAGGACAGGCCTAATCAGCCCCAGCATTTT
NA NA TRBJ1-4 TRBV28 CASSSPGGETNEKLFF TGTGCCAGCAGTTCACCGGGGGGCGAGACTAATGAAAAACTGTTTTTT
few TRBD1 TRBJ2-7 TRBV19 CASGSTGDEQYF TGTGCCAGCGGTTCGACAGGGGACGAGCAGTACTTC
NA TRBD1 TRBJ1-1 TRBV6-5 CASSLGQGADTEAFF TGTGCCAGCAGTCTAGGACAGGGGGCTGACACTGAAGCTTTCTTT
few NA TRBJ2-3 TRBV28 CASSLAGVYTQYF TGTGCCAGCAGTCTCGCCGGGGTTTATACGCAGTATTTT
NA TRBD1 TRBJ1-5 TRBV6-1 CASSEWTWDSTSNQPQHF TGTGCCAGCAGTGAATGGACTTGGGACAGCACGAGCAATCAGCCCCAGCATTTT
NA TRBD1 TRBJ1-6 TRBV30 CAFDPGQGARNSPLHF TGTGCCTTCGACCCGGGACAGGGGGCGCGGAATTCACCCCTCCACTTT
many NA TRBJ1-2 TRBV7-3 CASSFGKDDYGYTF TGTGCCAGCAGTTTCGGGAAAGACGACTATGGCTACACCTTC
few TRBD1 TRBJ1-2 TRBV7-8 CASSLDRGQDYGYTF TGTGCCAGCAGCTTAGACAGGGGGCAGGACTATGGCTACACCTTC
NA NA TRBJ1-1 TRBV7-3 CASSLTFGNTEAFF TGTGCCAGCAGCTTAACGTTCGGGAACACTGAAGCTTTCTTT
NA NA TRBJ1-2 TRBV19 CASSPEGNYGYTF TGTGCCAGTAGCCCGGAGGGTAACTATGGCTACACCTTC
NA NA TRBJ2-1 TRBV5-1 CASSLPGYNEQFF TGCGCCAGCAGCTTACCAGGGTACAATGAGCAGTTCTTC
NA NA TRBJ1-1 TRBV6-5 CASKIGGQNTEAFF TGTGCCAGCAAAATCGGGGGGCAGAACACTGAAGCTTTCTTT
many TRBD1 TRBJ2-1 TRBV29-1 CSVVGTGYNEQFF TGCAGCGTTGTGGGGACAGGGTACAATGAGCAGTTCTTC
NA TRBD2 TRBJ2-5 TRBV7-2 CASSFLPSGGAVETQYF TGTGCCAGCAGCTTTCTCCCTAGCGGGGGGGCGGTGGAGACCCAGTACTTC
many NA TRBJ2-4 TRBV18 CASSPPGLAKNIQYF TGTGCCAGCTCACCACCGGGACTAGCCAAAAACATTCAGTACTTC
many TRBD1 TRBJ2-7 TRBV18 CASSPDRAAYEQYF TGTGCCAGCTCACCGGACAGGGCAGCCTACGAGCAGTACTTC
NA TRBD1 TRBJ1-2 TRBV2 CASSRDRANYGYTF TGTGCCAGCAGCCGGGACAGGGCGAACTATGGCTACACCTTC
few TRBD2 TRBJ2-3 TRBV6-1 CASSERTRKSHTQYF TGTGCCAGCAGTGAAAGGACTAGGAAATCCCATACGCAGTATTTT
few TRBD1 TRBJ2-1 TRBV6-1 CASSGQAGSYNEQFF TGTGCCAGCAGCGGACAGGCTGGCTCCTACAATGAGCAGTTCTTC
many TRBD2 TRBJ2-1 TRBV10-3 CAISEVGSGSFGEQFF TGTGCCATCAGTGAGGTGGGTAGCGGGAGCTTCGGTGAGCAGTTCTTC
NA TRBD1 TRBJ1-6 TRBV2 CASSEGQGALNSPLHF TGTGCCAGCAGTGAAGGACAGGGGGCTCTAAATTCACCCCTCCACTTT
many TRBD2 TRBJ2-1 TRBV30 CAWRAGLAGVSEQFF TGTGCCTGGAGGGCTGGACTAGCGGGAGTGAGTGAGCAGTTCTTC
few NA TRBJ1-1 TRBV5-1 CASRAGKNTEAFF TGCGCCAGCAGGGCGGGGAAGAACACTGAAGCTTTCTTT
few NA TRBJ1-5 TRBV28 CASTRRSGIYQPQHF TGTGCCAGCACGCGTAGGAGCGGTATTTATCAGCCCCAGCATTTT
few NA TRBJ2-7 TRBV6-6 CASRPRGGLSYEQYF TGTGCCAGCAGACCACGTGGCGGGCTCTCCTACGAGCAGTACTTC
many NA TRBJ2-3 TRBV30 CAWSEGQTDTQYF TGTGCCTGGAGTGAGGGACAAACAGATACGCAGTATTTT
few NA TRBJ1-2 TRBV7-9 CASTKNTGLYGYTF TGTGCCAGCACCAAGAATACAGGCCTCTATGGCTACACCTTC
few NA TRBJ1-2 TRBV11-2 CASSFFSLRAASLGYTF TGTGCCAGCAGCTTCTTTTCGCTCCGCGCGGCCAGTTTAGGCTACACCTTC
few NA TRBJ1-1 TRBV5-1 CASKLERNTEAFF TGCGCCAGCAAGCTTGAGAGAAACACTGAAGCTTTCTTT
NA NA TRBJ1-6 TRBV6-5 CASSRTHYNSPLHF TGTGCCAGCAGTCGGACACACTATAATTCACCCCTCCACTTT
NA NA TRBJ2-5 TRBV7-2 CASTRLGQGIETQYF TGTGCCAGCACCCGTCTGGGGCAGGGGATAGAGACCCAGTACTTC
NA TRBD1 TRBJ1-2 TRBV29-1 CSVAGQGGYGYTF TGCAGCGTCGCAGGACAGGGCGGCTATGGCTACACCTTC
NA NA TRBJ1-2 TRBV6-5 CASSPILGSNYGYTF TGTGCCAGCAGCCCGATTCTAGGCTCTAACTATGGCTACACCTTC
few NA TRBJ1-3 TRBV15 CATSREAAVPGNTIYF TGTGCCACCAGCAGAGAGGCGGCGGTACCTGGAAACACCATATATTTT
few TRBD1 TRBJ2-3 TRBV7-2 CASSFRGQYTDTQYF TGTGCCAGCAGCTTTAGGGGGCAATACACAGATACGCAGTATTTT
NA NA TRBJ2-7 TRBV5-5 CASSPVDYSYEQYF TGTGCCAGCAGCCCTGTAGACTACTCCTACGAGCAGTACTTC
NA NA TRBJ2-1 TRBV4-3 CASSQVDSRGRSEQFF TGCGCCAGCAGCCAAGTGGACTCCCGAGGTAGATCGGAGCAGTTCTTC
NA NA TRBJ2-2 TRBV7-2 CASSLDSQYTGELFF TGTGCCAGCAGCCTGGACAGCCAATACACCGGGGAGCTGTTTTTT
few NA TRBJ2-7 TRBV7-3 CASSSGSEQYF TGTGCCAGCAGCTCCGGGTCCGAGCAGTACTTC
few TRBD1 TRBJ1-4 TRBV4-3 CASSQRTGHEKLFF TGCGCCAGCAGCCAACGGACAGGGCACGAAAAACTGTTTTTT
NA NA TRBJ2-2 TRBV9 CASSIGQFYTGELFF TGTGCCAGCAGCATCGGACAGTTTTACACCGGGGAGCTGTTTTTT
NA TRBD2 TRBJ2-1 TRBV11-1 CASSSTSGRLNEQFF TGTGCCAGCAGCTCCACTAGCGGGCGTCTCAATGAGCAGTTCTTC
many NA TRBJ2-3 TRBV7-2 CASSPGRGMRTQYF TGTGCCAGCAGCCCCGGGCGAGGGATGAGGACGCAGTATTTT
few TRBD1 TRBJ2-1 TRBV5-1 CASQAGTGGNEQFF TGCGCCAGCCAAGCCGGGACAGGGGGCAATGAGCAGTTCTTC
many TRBD1 TRBJ1-2 TRBV18 CASSPGSGGNYGYTF TGTGCCAGCTCACCAGGATCAGGGGGTAACTATGGCTACACCTTC
NA TRBD1 TRBJ1-4 TRBV28 CASRDQLTGRKLFF TGTGCCAGCAGAGACCAACTGACAGGGAGAAAACTGTTTTTT
few NA TRBJ2-7 TRBV7-9 CASSLRGNRANEQYF TGTGCCAGCAGCTTAAGGGGGAACAGGGCAAACGAGCAGTACTTC
NA NA TRBJ1-2 TRBV20-1 CSDSSVHGYTF TGCAGTGATTCCTCAGTACATGGCTACACCTTC
NA NA TRBJ1-4 TRBV5-1 CASSLVGAVDEKLFF TGCGCCAGCAGCTTGGTAGGGGCGGTGGATGAAAAACTGTTTTTT